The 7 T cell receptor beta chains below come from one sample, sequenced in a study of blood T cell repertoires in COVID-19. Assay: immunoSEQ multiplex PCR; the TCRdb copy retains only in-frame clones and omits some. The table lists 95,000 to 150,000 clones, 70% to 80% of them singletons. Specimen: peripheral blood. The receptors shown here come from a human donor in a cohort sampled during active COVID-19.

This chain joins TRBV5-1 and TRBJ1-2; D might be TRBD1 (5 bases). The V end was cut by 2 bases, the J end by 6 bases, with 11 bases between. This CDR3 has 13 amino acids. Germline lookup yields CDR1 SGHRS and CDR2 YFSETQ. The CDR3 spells CASSFRQGDGYTF. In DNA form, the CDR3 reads TGCGCCAGCAGCTTTAGGCAGGGCGATGGCTACACCTTC.

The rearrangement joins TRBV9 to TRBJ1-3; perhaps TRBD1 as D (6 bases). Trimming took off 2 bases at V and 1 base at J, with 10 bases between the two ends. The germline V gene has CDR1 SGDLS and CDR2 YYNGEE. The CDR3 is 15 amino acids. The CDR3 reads CASSVQGRSGNTIYF. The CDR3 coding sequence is TGTGCCAGCAGCGTCCAGGGGAGATCTGGAAACACCATATATTTT.

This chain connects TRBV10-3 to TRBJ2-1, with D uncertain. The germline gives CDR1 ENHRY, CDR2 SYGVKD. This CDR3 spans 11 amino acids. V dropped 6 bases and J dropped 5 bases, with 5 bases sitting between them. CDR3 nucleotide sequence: TGTGCCATCAGCCTCGACAATGAGCAGTTCTTC. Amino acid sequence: CAISLDNEQFF.

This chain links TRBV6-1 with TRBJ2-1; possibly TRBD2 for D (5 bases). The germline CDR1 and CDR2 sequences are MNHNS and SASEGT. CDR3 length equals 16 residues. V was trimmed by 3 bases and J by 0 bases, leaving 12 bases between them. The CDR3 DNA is TGTGCCAGCAGTGATCCCGGCGGAGGCTCCTACAATGAGCAGTTCTTC. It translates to CASSDPGGGSYNEQFF.

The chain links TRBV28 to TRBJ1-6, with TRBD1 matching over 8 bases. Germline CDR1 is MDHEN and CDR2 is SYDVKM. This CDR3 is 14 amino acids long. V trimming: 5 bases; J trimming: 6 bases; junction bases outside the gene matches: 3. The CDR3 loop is CASSRTGINSPLHF. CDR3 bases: TGTGCCAGCAGTCGGACAGGGATTAATTCACCCCTCCACTTT. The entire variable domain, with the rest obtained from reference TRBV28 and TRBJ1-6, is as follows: DVKVTQSSRYLVKRTGEKVFLECVQDMDHENMFWYRQDPGLGLRLIYFSYDVKMKEKGDIPEGYSVSREKKERFSLILESASTNQTSMYLCASSRTGINSPLHFGNGTRLTVT.

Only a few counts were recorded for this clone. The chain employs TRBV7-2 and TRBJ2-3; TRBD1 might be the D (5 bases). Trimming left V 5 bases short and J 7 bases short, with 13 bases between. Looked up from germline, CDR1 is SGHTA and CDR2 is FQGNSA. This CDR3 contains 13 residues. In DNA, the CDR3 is TGTGCCAGCAGCAGATGGCAGGGATATACGCAGTATTTT. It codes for CASSRWQGYTQYF.

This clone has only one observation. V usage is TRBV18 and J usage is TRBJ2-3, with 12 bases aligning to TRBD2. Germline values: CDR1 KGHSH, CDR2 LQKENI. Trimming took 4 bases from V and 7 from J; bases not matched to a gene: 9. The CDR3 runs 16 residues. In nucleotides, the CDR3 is TGTGCCAGCTCACTCGGACTAGCGGGGACCGGGAATACGCAGTATTTT. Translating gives CASSLGLAGTGNTQYF.